The 18 T cell receptor beta chains in this list originate from one sample, sequenced in a study of cytomegalovirus exposure and HLA in healthy donors. It was with 60 Vbeta and 13 Jbeta primers that the PCR ran. The table came from immunoSEQ multiplex PCR; TCRdb's copy has only in-frame clones and leaves some out. The sample lists 110,000 to 150,000 clones; roughly 80% were seen once. Sequencing was carried out using PBMCs. Receptor source: a woman aged 35 to 49 in good health and CMV-seronegative.

The genes are TRBV28 and TRBJ1-4; D uncertain. The V and J ends lost 1 base and 5 bases respectively, with 11 bases between them. This CDR3 spans 15 amino acids. Germline V gene data show CDR1 as MDHEN and CDR2 as SYDVKM. The DNA for the CDR3 is TGTGCCAGCAGTTTATTCAGCGCGGGGAATGAAAAACTGTTTTTT. This translates into CASSLFSAGNEKLFF.

The chain recombines TRBV12-2 with TRBJ2-7; the table's D call, TRBD2, was not checked against the DNA. TRBV12-2 counts as a pseudogene. This CDR3 spans 16 amino acids. The chain's CDR3 is CASRYRFSGNSYEQYF. CDR3 nucleotides: TGTGCAAGTCGCTATCGCTTTAGCGGGAACTCCTACGAGCAGTACTTC.

The V gene is TRBV19, the J gene TRBJ2-7; TRBD2 matches 13 bases. This CDR3 has 20 amino acids. Germline V gene sequence: CDR1 LNHDA, CDR2 SQIVND (reference sequence). V lost 2 bases and J lost 2; bases outside the gene matches: 15. This chain's CDR3 is CASSIRGPGTSGERTYEQYF. CDR3 coding DNA: TGTGCCAGTAGTATAAGGGGGCCCGGGACTAGCGGGGAGCGAACCTACGAGCAGTACTTC.

The V and J genes are TRBV7-9 and TRBJ2-7; 8 bases are shared with TRBD1. This CDR3 spans 16 amino acids. Looked up from germline, CDR1 is SEHNR and CDR2 is FQNEAQ (reference sequence). The J segment lost 3 bases and the V segment lost 3 bases, leaving 10 bases of the junction unmatched. The CDR3 coding sequence is TGTGCCAGCAGCTTCCCTTCCGGGACAGGACTCTACGAGCAGTACTTC. Amino acid sequence: CASSFPSGTGLYEQYF.

The chain recombines TRBV4-2 with TRBJ1-4, with 10 nucleotides matching TRBD1. Germline loops: CDR1 LGHNA, CDR2 YNFKEQ. The CDR3 covers 17 residues. The V and J ends lost 1 base and 0 bases, in that order; junction bases with no gene match: 2. The CDR3 sequence is CASSQGDRGATNEKLFF. CDR3 nucleotides: TGTGCCAGCAGCCAAGGGGACAGGGGTGCAACTAATGAAAAACTGTTTTTT.

As DNA, the CDR3 is TGTGCCAGCAGCCAAGATGACAGAATGAACACTGAAGCTTTCTTT. Protein sequence: CASSQDDRMNTEAFF. The chain recombines TRBV14 with TRBJ1-1; D possibly corresponds to TRBD1 (5 bases). The CDR3 has 15 amino acids. Germline assignment: CDR1 SGHDN and CDR2 FVKESK. Trimming left V 0 bases short and J 0 bases short, with 8 bases between.

This chain uses TRBV19 with TRBJ1-2; D perhaps matches TRBD1 (5 bases). Germline V gives CDR1 LNHDA, CDR2 SQIVND (reference sequence). V was pared by 9 bases and J by 4 bases, with 24 bases between. CDR3 size: 16 residues. This CDR3 is CASEHYEEGYSYGYTF. As DNA, the CDR3 is TGTGCCAGCGAACATTACGAGGAGGGGTACTCCTATGGCTACACCTTC.

This clone was counted once. The rearrangement joins TRBV10-3 to TRBJ1-2; TRBD1 is a possible D gene (5 bases). V lost 6 bases and J 3 bases, leaving 14 bases between the germline ends. The CDR3 has 14 amino acids. Germline V gene sequence: CDR1 ENHRY, CDR2 SYGVKD. Here the CDR3 DNA reads TGTGCCATCAGCCCAGGGAATAGGGACTATGGCTACACCTTC. This encodes CAISPGNRDYGYTF.

This chain uses TRBV6-5 with TRBJ2-5; 14 nucleotides line up with TRBD2. Germline CDR1 and CDR2: MNHEY and SVGAGI. The junction had 1 base not matched to a gene; V was cut back by 2 bases and J by 5 bases. CDR3 length: 15 amino acids. The CDR3 loop is CASSYGLAGGETQYF. CDR3 coding DNA: TGTGCCAGCAGTTACGGACTAGCGGGGGGTGAGACCCAGTACTTC.

This chain joins TRBV7-2 and TRBJ2-3; the D is unclear. Deletions cut 2 bases from V and 6 bases from J, with 6 bases between. This CDR3 region has 12 residues. Germline loops: CDR1 SGHTA, CDR2 FQGNSA. This CDR3 is CASSLLRDTQYF. CDR3 bases: TGTGCCAGCAGCTTATTGCGGGATACGCAGTATTTT.

This clone showed up just a few times. The chain has TRBV30 and TRBJ1-2; the D is unclear. CDR1 and CDR2 from the germline V gene are GTSNPN and SVGIG (reference sequence). Trimming pared 7 bases from V and 8 bases from J, leaving 5 bases between. This CDR3 has 8 amino acids. The chain's CDR3 is CASQGYTF. For the CDR3, the DNA is TGTGCCTCCCAAGGCTACACCTTC. Filled out from reference TRBV30 and TRBJ1-2, the complete variable domain reads SQTIHQWPATLVQPVGSPLSLECTVEGTSNPNLYWYRQAAGRGLQLLFYSVGIGQISSEVPQNLSASRPQDRQFILSSKKLLLSDSGFYLCASQGYTFGSGTRLTVV.

The chain joins TRBV28 to TRBJ2-5, with 7 bases that match TRBD2. The CDR3 extends over 15 amino acids. Per germline, CDR1 MDHEN and CDR2 SYDVKM. V was clipped by 6 bases and J by 5 bases; unmatched bases: 12. The CDR3 spells CASSGLAAEGETQYF. The CDR3 DNA is TGTGCCAGCAGCGGTCTAGCGGCGGAGGGGGAGACCCAGTACTTC.

V gene TRBV4-2 combines with J gene TRBJ2-7; 10 bases fit TRBD2. Germline CDR1 LGHNA, CDR2 YNFKEQ. The CDR3 extends over 16 amino acids. Trimming at V came to 0 bases and at J to 4 bases, leaving 6 bases not matched to a gene. CDR3 DNA sequence: TGTGCCAGCAGCCAAGATCCTAGCGGGAGAGGGTACGAGCAGTACTTC. Its translation is CASSQDPSGRGYEQYF.

The chain employs TRBV10-1 and TRBJ1-1; 9 bases line up with TRBD1. This CDR3 region has 15 residues. With 3 bases clipped from V and 7 bases from J, the junction kept 9 bases outside the gene matches. Germline CDR1 is WNHNN and CDR2 is SYGVQD (reference sequence). The CDR3 coding sequence is TGCGCCAGCAGTGATGGAGGGACAGGGAAAGGTGAAGCTTTCTTT. Its translation: CASSDGGTGKGEAFF.

The rearrangement joins TRBV5-1 to TRBJ1-1; 8 bases line up with TRBD1. Trimming at V came to 2 bases and at J to 0 bases, leaving 6 bases not matched to a gene. The germline V gene has CDR1 SGHRS and CDR2 YFSETQ. The CDR3 length is 16 residues. CDR3 in DNA: TGCGCCAGCAGCTTCAAGACAGGGGCGGTGAACACTGAAGCTTTCTTT. Its protein product is CASSFKTGAVNTEAFF.

The chain combines TRBV28 with TRBJ1-3; TRBD1 might be the D (6 bases). The CDR3 is 15 amino acids. Trimming took off 6 bases at V and 2 bases at J, with 14 bases between the two ends. Germline V gene sequence: CDR1 MDHEN, CDR2 SYDVKM. The CDR3 here is CASRGTGKTGNTIYF. CDR3 nucleotides: TGTGCCAGCAGGGGAACAGGGAAGACTGGAAACACCATATATTTT.

The V and J genes are TRBV18 and TRBJ2-2; 12 nucleotides align to TRBD2. The CDR3 spans 21 residues. V was clipped by 0 bases and J by 7 bases; unmatched bases: 18. CDR1 is KGHSH, CDR2 LQKENI, per germline. The CDR3 sequence: CASSPPSTSGSRVGKVGELFF. The CDR3 DNA reads as TGTGCCAGCTCACCACCATCGACTAGCGGGAGTCGAGTGGGTAAGGTCGGGGAGCTGTTTTTT.

The rearrangement uses TRBV28 and TRBJ1-1; the match to TRBD1 covers 9 bases. The germline CDR1 and CDR2 sequences are MDHEN and SYDVKM. CDR3 length: 15 amino acids. V lost 5 bases, J lost 2 bases, and 6 bases stayed unmatched. The CDR3 DNA reads TGTGCCAGCAGTCTGACAGGGGGAGTAAACACTGAAGCTTTCTTT. It yields the protein CASSLTGGVNTEAFF.